These T cell receptor beta chains were read from a single sample in a study of blood T cell repertoires in COVID-19. Assay: immunoSEQ multiplex PCR; the TCRdb copy retains only in-frame clones and omits some. The sample contains 150,000 or so clones, approximately 86% of which appear only once. The sequenced sample consisted of peripheral blood. The receptor source for this set is a woman aged 65 to 85 with acute or convalescent COVID-19. Both conserved end residues are trimmed from each CDR3.

V	J	CDR3
TRBV5-1	TRBJ1-2	ASSLGYPQGAGGHYGYT
TRBV28	TRBJ1-2	ASSSFYGYT
TRBV6-1	TRBJ1-5	ASSEPGNQPQH
TRBV10-3	TRBJ1-1	AINPGMGTEAF
TRBV5-6	TRBJ2-3	ASSPIERGGSDTQY
TRBV3-1/TRBV3-2	TRBJ1-2	ASSQTGDGYT
TRBV12-3/TRBV12-4	TRBJ2-1	ASRGTGPNEQF
TRBV4-1	TRBJ1-2	ASSQDIRLASEGYT
TRBV28	TRBJ1-2	ASSSQTGGSYGYT
TRBV18	TRBJ2-3	ASSSLPTSTDTQY
TRBV13	TRBJ2-3	ASSSPLRRGVADTQY
TRBV19	TRBJ1-2	ASSIDRGGYGYT
TRBV28	TRBJ1-1	ASSPHTTGGTEAF
TRBV2	TRBJ2-5	ASSEPLAGGPAMETQY
TRBV7-6	TRBJ1-3	ASSLGWGRNSGNTIY
TRBV28	TRBJ1-4	ASRGLRGVF
TRBV12-3/TRBV12-4	TRBJ2-5	ASSSGAQETQY